This is a list of T cell receptor beta chains from one sample in a study of cytomegalovirus exposure and HLA in healthy donors. Repertoires were generated with immunoSEQ multiplex PCR, while TCRdb's copy carries only in-frame clones and drops some. The profile shows 55,000 to 80,000 clones, 60% to 75% of them singletons. The specimen sequenced was PBMCs. The receptors originated from a man aged 35 to 55 in good health and CMV-seropositive. The CDR3 runs from the conserved cysteine through the conserved F or W. The D gene is left open where the match is weak. The size of a clone is reported for some rows only, either as once, few or many, or as a class for expanded clones.

D gene,J gene,V gene,clone size,CDR3 protein,CDR3 DNA
TRBD1,TRBJ2-5,TRBV29-1,NA,CSVEGTGGEETQYF,TGCAGCGTTGAAGGGACAGGGGGCGAGGAGACCCAGTACTTC
NA,TRBJ2-5,TRBV5-1,NA,CASSRRGLAETQYF,TGCGCCAGCAGCCGAAGGGGACTGGCAGAGACCCAGTACTTC
TRBD1,TRBJ2-5,TRBV11-2,NA,CASSSPGGEETQYF,TGTGCCAGCAGCTCTCCAGGGGGAGAAGAGACCCAGTACTTC
NA,TRBJ1-4,TRBV2,NA,CASSEARTDNEKLFF,TGTGCCAGCAGTGAAGCCAGGACAGATAATGAAAAACTGTTTTTT
TRBD1,TRBJ1-4,TRBV7-9,NA,CASSQRQGTEKLFF,TGTGCCAGCAGCCAACGACAGGGAACTGAAAAACTGTTTTTT
TRBD1,TRBJ1-1,TRBV29-1,NA,CSGRGPVNTEAFF,TGCAGCGGGAGGGGGCCAGTAAACACTGAAGCTTTCTTT
TRBD1,TRBJ1-2,TRBV2,NA,CASILGQGRYGYTF,TGTGCCAGCATTTTAGGACAGGGACGGTATGGCTACACCTTC
TRBD2,TRBJ2-7,TRBV13,few,CASSLKLTSGGDYEQYF,TGTGCCAGCAGCTTAAAACTGACTAGCGGGGGGGACTACGAGCAGTACTTC
NA,TRBJ2-7,TRBV7-9,once,CASSLRGRGAGNSYEQYF,TGTGCCAGCAGCTTACGAGGGCGAGGTGCGGGGAATTCCTACGAGCAGTACTTC
NA,TRBJ2-5,TRBV18,NA,CASSSRGLETQYF,TGTGCCAGCTCGTCCAGGGGCTTGGAGACCCAGTACTTC
NA,TRBJ1-1,TRBV4-2,NA,CASSRTGSTEAFF,TGTGCCAGCAGCCGAACCGGGAGTACTGAAGCTTTCTTT